These 5 T cell receptor beta chains originate from one sample sequenced in a study of blood T cell repertoires in COVID-19. Some clones are missing from TCRdb's copy, which holds only in-frame ones; the method was immunoSEQ multiplex PCR. The sample consists of about 80,000 clones, around 80% of them appearing once. The sample taken for sequencing was peripheral blood. These TCRs come from a human donor in a cohort sampled during active COVID-19.

The chain recombines TRBV7-9 with TRBJ1-2; D gene ambiguous. Trimming removed 3 bases at V and 8 bases at J, with 22 bases between. Germline CDR1 and CDR2: SEHNR and FQNEAQ (reference sequence). The CDR3 has 16 amino acids. Here the CDR3 reads CASSLQALRAAGGYTF. The CDR3 DNA sequence: TGTGCCAGCAGCTTGCAAGCGCTACGGGCGGCGGGGGGCTACACCTTC.

The V gene is TRBV6-5, the J gene TRBJ1-1; 9 bases are shared with TRBD1. With V trimmed by 3 bases and J by 4 bases, 3 bases remained unmatched. This CDR3 is 14 amino acids long. CDR1 and CDR2 (germline): MNHEY, SVGAGI. The CDR3 spells CASSYGQGSTEAFF. Written as DNA, the CDR3 is TGTGCCAGCAGTTATGGACAGGGGAGCACTGAAGCTTTCTTT.

This chain joins TRBV27 and TRBJ2-3; 9 nucleotides match TRBD2. The germline V gene has CDR1 MNHEY and CDR2 SMNVEV (reference sequence). The CDR3 has 19 amino acids. Trimming cost V 4 bases and J 4 bases; bases outside gene matches: 18. CDR3 amino acids: CASSSPGRSGLARPDTQYF. The DNA for the CDR3 is TGTGCCAGCAGTTCCCCGGGACGGTCGGGACTAGCACGCCCAGATACGCAGTATTTT.

The V call is TRBV28, the J call TRBJ1-2; 9 bases agree with TRBD1. CDR3 length: 17 residues. The V gene's germline CDR1 is MDHEN and CDR2 SYDVKM. The J segment lost 0 bases and the V segment lost 3 bases, leaving 8 bases of the junction unmatched. This CDR3 reads CASSFPDRGAANYGYTF. As DNA, the CDR3 is TGTGCCAGCAGTTTTCCCGACAGGGGGGCAGCTAACTATGGCTACACCTTC.

V usage is TRBV28 and J usage is TRBJ1-5, with 9 bases aligning to TRBD1. The CDR3 loop spans 14 amino acids. Unmatched junction bases numbered 6, after V lost 5 bases and J lost 7 bases. Per the germline V gene, CDR1 is MDHEN and CDR2 is SYDVKM. CDR3 nucleotide sequence: TGTGCCAGCAGTAGACAGGGGGGTAGCCAGCCCCAGCATTTT. This sequence encodes CASSRQGGSQPQHF.